The 2 T cell receptor beta chains given below trace back to one sample, sequenced in a study of T cells in Graves' hyperthyroidism and ophthalmopathy. Authors of the study amplified TCR beta CDR3 regions from RNA transcripts. The study used the HTBI primer set for a first-round RT-PCR of the TCR CDR3. TCRdb reprocessed the multiplex PCR reads via MiXCR and lists one record per CDR3 protein. This table holds about 360,000 distinct CDR3 sequences, about 19% found once. Sequenced: blood. The receptors were sampled from a woman aged 18 to 35 with Graves' hyperthyroidism.

The chain combines TRBV7-3 with TRBJ2-5, with 10 bases fitting TRBD1. Germline V gene lookup returns CDR1 SGHTA and CDR2 FQGTGA. V gave up 1 base and J gave up 5 bases; unmatched junction bases: 4. This CDR3 spans 15 amino acids. CDR3: CASSLRGQGFETQYF. The CDR3, as DNA: TGTGCCAGCAGCTTAAGGGGACAGGGGTTCGAGACCCAGTACTTC.

This clonotype was detected many times. This chain links TRBV27 with TRBJ2-6, with D unclear. Trimming left V 6 bases short and J 9 bases short, with 6 bases between. CDR1 is MNHEY, CDR2 SMNVEV, per germline (reference sequence). This CDR3 region has 11 residues. The CDR3 sequence is CASRSNNVLTF. DNA of the CDR3: TGTGCCAGCAGATCCAACAACGTCCTGACTTTC.